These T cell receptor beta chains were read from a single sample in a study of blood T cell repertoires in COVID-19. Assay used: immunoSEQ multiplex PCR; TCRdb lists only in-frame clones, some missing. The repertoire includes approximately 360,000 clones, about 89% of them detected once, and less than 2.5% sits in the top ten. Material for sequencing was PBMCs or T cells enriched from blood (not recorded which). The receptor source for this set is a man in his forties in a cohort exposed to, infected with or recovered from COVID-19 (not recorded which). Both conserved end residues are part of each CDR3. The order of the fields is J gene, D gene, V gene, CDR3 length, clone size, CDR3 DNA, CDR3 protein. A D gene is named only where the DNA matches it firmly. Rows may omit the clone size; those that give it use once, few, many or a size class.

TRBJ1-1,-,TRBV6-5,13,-,TGTGCCAGCAGTTACTCGAGTCGGACTGAAGCTTTCTTT,CASSYSSRTEAFF
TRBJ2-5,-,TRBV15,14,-,TGTGCCACCAGCAGAGACAGGTACCAAGAGACCCAGTACTTC,CATSRDRYQETQYF
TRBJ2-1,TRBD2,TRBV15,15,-,TGTGCCACCAGCAGAGAGAGCGGGAGTTACAATGAGCAGTTCTTC,CATSRESGSYNEQFF
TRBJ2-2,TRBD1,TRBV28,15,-,TGTGCCAGTCTGGGGGGACAGGGAGGAACCGGGGAGCTGTTTTTT,CASLGGQGGTGELFF
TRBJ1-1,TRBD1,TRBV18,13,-,TGTGCCAGCTCACCCGACAGGGAAACTGAAGCTTTCTTT,CASSPDRETEAFF
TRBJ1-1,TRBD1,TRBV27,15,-,TGTGCCAGCAGTCCAAAGACAGGGGCGAACACTGAAGCTTTCTTT,CASSPKTGANTEAFF
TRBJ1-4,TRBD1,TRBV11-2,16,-,TGTGCCAGCAGCTTATCTCCGGGACAGGGAGATGAAAAACTGTTTTTT,CASSLSPGQGDEKLFF
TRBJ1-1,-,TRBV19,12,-,TGTGCCAGTAGTACAAAACAACGCGAAGCTTTCTTT,CASSTKQREAFF
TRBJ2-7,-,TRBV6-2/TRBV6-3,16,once,TGTGCCAGCAGTTATGATCGCGGAAGCACCTCCTACGAGCAGTACTTC,CASSYDRGSTSYEQYF
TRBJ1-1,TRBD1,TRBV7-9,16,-,TGTGCCAGCAGCCCGACAGGGGCGAGGGGGAACACTGAAGCTTTCTTT,CASSPTGARGNTEAFF
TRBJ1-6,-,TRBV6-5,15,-,TGTGCCAGCAGTTACGGGGCCTCCTATAATTCACCCCTCCACTTT,CASSYGASYNSPLHF
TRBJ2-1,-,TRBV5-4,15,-,TGTGCCAGCAGCTTAGGACTTCCCTCCTACAATGAGCAGTTCTTC,CASSLGLPSYNEQFF
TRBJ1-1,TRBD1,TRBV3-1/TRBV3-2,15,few,TGTGCCAGCAGCATGACAGGGGGCTTGGTCACTGAAGCTTTCTTT,CASSMTGGLVTEAFF
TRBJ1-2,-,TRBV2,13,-,TGTGCCAGCATTCAGGACGGAACGGGAGGCTACACCTTC,CASIQDGTGGYTF
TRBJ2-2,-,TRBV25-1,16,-,TGTGCCAGCAGCGAAGGCAGGGCCGCGAACACCGGGGAGCTGTTTTTT,CASSEGRAANTGELFF
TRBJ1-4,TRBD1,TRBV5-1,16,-,TGCGCCAGCAGCGCCTTCGGGACAGGGATTTTTGAAAAACTGTTTTTT,CASSAFGTGIFEKLFF
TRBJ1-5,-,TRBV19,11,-,TGTGCCAGTACAGGTCGGCAGCCCCAGCATTTT,CASTGRQPQHF
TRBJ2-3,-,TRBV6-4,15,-,TGTGCCAGCAGTGACCGTGCCGAGAGGGCAGATACGCAGTATTTT,CASSDRAERADTQYF
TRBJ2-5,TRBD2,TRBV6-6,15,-,TGTGCCAGCAGTTATTTCGGACTAGCTCAAGAGACCCAGTACTTC,CASSYFGLAQETQYF
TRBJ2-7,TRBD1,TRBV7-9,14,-,TGTGCCAGCAGCTTAGGGGGACAGGGGGGGGAGCAGTACTTC,CASSLGGQGGEQYF
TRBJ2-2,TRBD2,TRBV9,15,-,TGTGCCAGCAGCGTCCGAGCGGGAGTTACCGGGGAGCTGTTTTTT,CASSVRAGVTGELFF
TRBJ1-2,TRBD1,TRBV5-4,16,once,TGTGCCAGCAGCTCCCGGACAGGGGGCGGAATCTATGGCTACACCTTC,CASSSRTGGGIYGYTF
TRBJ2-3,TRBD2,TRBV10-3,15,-,TGTGCCATCAGCACTAGCGGGACACTCACAGATACGCAGTATTTT,CAISTSGTLTDTQYF
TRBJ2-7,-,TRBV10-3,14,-,TGTGCCACCGCGGTTAGAGCTTCTAACGACGAGCAGTACTTC,CATAVRASNDEQYF
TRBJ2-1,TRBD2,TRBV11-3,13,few,TGTGCCAGCAGCCCGGGAGGAGTAAATGAGCAGTTCTTC,CASSPGGVNEQFF
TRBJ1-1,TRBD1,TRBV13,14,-,TGTGCCAGCAGTAGAGGGCAGGGGGTCACTGAAGCTTTCTTT,CASSRGQGVTEAFF
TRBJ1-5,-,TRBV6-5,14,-,TGTGCCAGCACCCAACGGGATAGCAATCAGCCCCAGCATTTT,CASTQRDSNQPQHF
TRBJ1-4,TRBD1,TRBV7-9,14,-,TGTGCCAGCAGCTCACAGGGGGCGTGGGAAAAACTGTTTTTT,CASSSQGAWEKLFF
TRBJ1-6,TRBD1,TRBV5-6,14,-,TGTGCCAGCAGCCTGGGACAGGTTAATTCACCCCTCCACTTT,CASSLGQVNSPLHF
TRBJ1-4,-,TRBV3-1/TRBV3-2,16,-,TGTGCCAGCAGCCCAGAGTTCCGGGGGGCGAATGAAAAACTGTTTTTT,CASSPEFRGANEKLFF
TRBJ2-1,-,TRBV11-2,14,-,TGTGCCAGCAGCTTAGGGTACTCCCACAATGAGCAGTTCTTC,CASSLGYSHNEQFF
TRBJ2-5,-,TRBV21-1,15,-,TGTGCCAGCAGCAAAGTAGCGGGAGGCCTGGAGACCCAGTACTTC,CASSKVAGGLETQYF
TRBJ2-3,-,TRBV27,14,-,TGTGCCAGCAGTTTAGGACAAGCAGGGACTGGAAAGTATTTT,CASSLGQAGTGKYF
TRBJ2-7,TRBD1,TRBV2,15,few,TGTGCCAGCAGCGAATTTGGGACAGACTCCTACGAGCAGTACTTC,CASSEFGTDSYEQYF
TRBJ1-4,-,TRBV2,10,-,TGTGCCAGCGGGGGGGAAAAACTGTTTTTT,CASGGEKLFF
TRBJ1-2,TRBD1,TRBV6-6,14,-,TGTGCCAGCAGTAGACAGGGGACTAACTATGGCTACACCTTC,CASSRQGTNYGYTF
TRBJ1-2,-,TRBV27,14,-,TGTGCCAGCAGTGCGGACACGAAGCCCTATGGCTACACCTTC,CASSADTKPYGYTF
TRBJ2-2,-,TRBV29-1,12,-,TGCAGCGTTGATCGTATCACCGGGGAGCTGTTTTTT,CSVDRITGELFF
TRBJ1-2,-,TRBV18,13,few,TGTGCCAGCTCAGTCAGGGGAGATGATGGCTACACCTTC,CASSVRGDDGYTF
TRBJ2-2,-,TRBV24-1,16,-,TGTGCCACCAGTGATTTTGGCAGGGAGAACACCGGGGAGCTGTTTTTT,CATSDFGRENTGELFF
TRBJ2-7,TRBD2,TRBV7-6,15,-,TGTGCCAGCAGCGCGGGACTAGCGGGATCCTACGAGCAGTACTTC,CASSAGLAGSYEQYF
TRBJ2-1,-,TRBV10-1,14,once,TGCGCCAGCAGATCGGACAGTCCCTACAATGAGCAGTTCTTC,CASRSDSPYNEQFF
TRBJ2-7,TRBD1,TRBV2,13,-,TGTGCCAGCATGCTGACAGGGTGGGACGAGCAGTACTTC,CASMLTGWDEQYF
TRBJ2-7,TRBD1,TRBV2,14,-,TGTGCCAGCAGTGAAGAAACAGGGGGCAACGAGCAGTACTTC,CASSEETGGNEQYF
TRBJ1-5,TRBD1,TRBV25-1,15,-,TGTGCCAGCGGCTACAGGGGGCCACGCAATCAGCCCCAGCATTTT,CASGYRGPRNQPQHF
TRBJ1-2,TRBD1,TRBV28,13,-,TGTGCCAGCAGTTTCAGGGGGCCGAATGGCTACACCTTC,CASSFRGPNGYTF
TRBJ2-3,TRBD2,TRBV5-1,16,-,TGCGCCAGCAGTTCGCGGTCGGGACTAGGAACAGATACGCAGTATTTT,CASSSRSGLGTDTQYF
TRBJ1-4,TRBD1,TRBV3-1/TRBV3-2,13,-,TGTGCCAGCAGCCTCAGGGGGAGTGAAAAACTGTTTTTT,CASSLRGSEKLFF
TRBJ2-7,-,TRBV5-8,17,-,TGTGCCAGCAGCCCCCCCCGAGGGCAGGGAGGCTACTACGAGCAGTACTTC,CASSPPRGQGGYYEQYF
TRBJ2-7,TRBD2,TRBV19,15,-,TGTGCCAGTAGTCGAGGACTAGCGGGAGCCAACGAGCAGTACTTC,CASSRGLAGANEQYF
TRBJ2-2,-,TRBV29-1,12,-,TGCAGCGTGGGCCATAACACCGGGGAGCTGTTTTTT,CSVGHNTGELFF
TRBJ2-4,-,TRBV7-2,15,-,TGTGCCAGCAGTGGGCGGGGTCTAGCCAAAAACATTCAGTACTTC,CASSGRGLAKNIQYF
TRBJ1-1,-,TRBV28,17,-,TGTGCCAGCACCGCGTGGCAGGGACTAATACTGAACACTGAAGCTTTCTTT,CASTAWQGLILNTEAFF
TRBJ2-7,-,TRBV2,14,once,TGTGCCAGCTCTATCAATGTGAAGTACTACGAGCAGTACTTC,CASSINVKYYEQYF
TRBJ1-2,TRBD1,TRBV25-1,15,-,TGTGCCAGCAGTGAGGGGACAGGGGGGTTATATGGCTACACCTTC,CASSEGTGGLYGYTF